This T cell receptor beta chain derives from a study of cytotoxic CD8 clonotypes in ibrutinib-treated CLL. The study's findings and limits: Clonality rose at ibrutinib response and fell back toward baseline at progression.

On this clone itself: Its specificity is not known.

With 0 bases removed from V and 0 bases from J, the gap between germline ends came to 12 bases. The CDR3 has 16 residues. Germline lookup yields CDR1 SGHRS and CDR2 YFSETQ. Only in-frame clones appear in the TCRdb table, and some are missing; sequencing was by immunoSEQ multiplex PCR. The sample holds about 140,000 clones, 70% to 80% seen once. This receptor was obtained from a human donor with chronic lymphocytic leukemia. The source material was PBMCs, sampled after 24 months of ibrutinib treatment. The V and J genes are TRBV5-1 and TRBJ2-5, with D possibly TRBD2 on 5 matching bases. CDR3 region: CASSLAKGDYQETQYF. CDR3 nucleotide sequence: TGCGCCAGCAGCTTGGCCAAGGGAGACTACCAAGAGACCCAGTACTTC.